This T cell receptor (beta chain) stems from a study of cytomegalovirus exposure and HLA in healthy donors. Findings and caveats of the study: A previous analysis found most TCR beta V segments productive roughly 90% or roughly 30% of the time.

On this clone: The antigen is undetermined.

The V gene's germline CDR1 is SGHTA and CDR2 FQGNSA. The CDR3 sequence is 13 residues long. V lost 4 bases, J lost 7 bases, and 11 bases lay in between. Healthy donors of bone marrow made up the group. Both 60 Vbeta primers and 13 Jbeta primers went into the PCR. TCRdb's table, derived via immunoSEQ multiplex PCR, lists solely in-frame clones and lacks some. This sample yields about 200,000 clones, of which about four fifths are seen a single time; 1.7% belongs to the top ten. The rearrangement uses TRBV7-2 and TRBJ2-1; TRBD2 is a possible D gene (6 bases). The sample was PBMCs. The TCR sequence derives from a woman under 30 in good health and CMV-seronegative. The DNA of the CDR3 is TGTGCCAGCAGCTCCCTACTAGCAAATGAGCAGTTCTTC. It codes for CASSSLLANEQFF.